The 3 T cell receptor beta chains presented below share a single source sample, sequenced in a study of shared clonotypes between healthy human individuals. Naivety among CD8 cells was defined by CD45RO negativity and positive CCR7 selection, thereby excluding terminally differentiated effector memory CD45RA+ cells. TCRdb's copy holds only in-frame clones and misses some; the assay was immunoSEQ multiplex PCR. The table has roughly 2.1 million clones, approximately 94% seen once. The source material was naive CD8+ T cells from PBMCs. The origin of the receptors is a man younger than 35 in good health. Some clones in this sample may be carry-over from other donors' samples.

The V call is TRBV27, the J call TRBJ1-4, with 7 bases identical to TRBD1. The V segment lost 3 bases and the J segment 6 bases; nucleotides outside the gene matches: 4. CDR3 length: 14 amino acids. CDR1 is MNHEY, CDR2 SMNVEV, per germline (reference sequence). For the CDR3, the DNA is TGTGCCAGCAGTTTTATTGGGACAGATGAAAAACTGTTTTTT. Translating gives CASSFIGTDEKLFF.

Here the CDR3 reads CASSLRGQGAVGELFF. As DNA, the CDR3 is TGTGCCAGCAGTTTACGTGGACAGGGGGCGGTCGGGGAGCTGTTTTTT. This chain uses TRBV27 with TRBJ2-2; 11 bases line up with TRBD1. Trimming removed 2 bases from V and 7 bases from J; junction bases left unmatched: 6. Germline V gene sequence: CDR1 MNHEY, CDR2 SMNVEV (reference sequence). The length of the CDR3 is 16 residues.

The V gene is TRBV14, the J gene TRBJ2-7; D is perhaps TRBD2 (6 bases). Trimming removed 4 bases at V and 6 bases at J, with 19 bases between. Germline V gives CDR1 SGHDN, CDR2 FVKESK. The CDR3 runs to 15 residues. The DNA of the CDR3 is TGTGCCAGCAGCCTCCGGGACCGCCTAGCGAGCGAGCAGTACTTC. Its protein is CASSLRDRLASEQYF.